The source of this T cell receptor beta chain is a study of beta chain features in type 1 diabetes. Study conclusions and caveats: Shorter TCRB CDR3s, moderately but significantly so, marked every one of the four CD4+ subsets in Type 1 diabetes patients. Sequencing the cDNA could make cells with high TCR expression show up more than they should.

With respect to this clone: As yet, its antigen is unknown.

Every bit of the isolated RNA underwent reverse transcription, so sequencing read expressed TCRB transcripts. Method: immunoSEQ multiplex PCR; TCRdb's copy keeps in-frame clones and lacks some. The table has hundreds of thousands of clones, over 12% seen once; the top ten hold 0.03% to 0.045%. This clonotype was sampled from a man aged 18 to 35 with type 1 diabetes. Sequencing used naive CD4+ T cells from blood.

CDR3 residues: CASRGTETQYF. In DNA, the CDR3 is TGCGCCAGCAGAGGGACGGAGACCCAGTACTTC. The chain links TRBV5-1 to TRBJ2-5, with D perhaps assigned TRBD1 or TRBD2 (5 bases each). Germline-derived CDR1 and CDR2 are SGHRS and YFSETQ. The CDR3 is made up of 11 amino acids. Trimming pared 5 bases from V and 5 bases from J, leaving 7 bases between.